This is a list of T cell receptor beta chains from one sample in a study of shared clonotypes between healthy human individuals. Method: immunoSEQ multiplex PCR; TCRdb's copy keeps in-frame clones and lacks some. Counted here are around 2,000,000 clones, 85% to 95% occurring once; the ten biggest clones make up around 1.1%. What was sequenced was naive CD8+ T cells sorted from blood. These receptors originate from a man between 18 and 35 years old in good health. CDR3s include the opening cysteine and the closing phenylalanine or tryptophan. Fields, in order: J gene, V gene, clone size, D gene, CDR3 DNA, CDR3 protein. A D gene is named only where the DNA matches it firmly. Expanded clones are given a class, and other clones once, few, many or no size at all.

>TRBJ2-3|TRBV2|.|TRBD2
TGTGCCAGCAGCTGGGGGGGTGGCACAGATACGCAGTATTTT
CASSWGGGTDTQYF
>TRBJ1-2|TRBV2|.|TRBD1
TGTGCCAGCATCGTGGTAGCGGGACAGCCTTACTATGGCTACACCTTC
CASIVVAGQPYYGYTF
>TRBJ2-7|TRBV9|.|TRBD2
TGTGCCAGCAGCCCTACTAGCGCCTCCTACGAGCAGTACTTC
CASSPTSASYEQYF
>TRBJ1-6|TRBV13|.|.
TGTGCCAGCAGCTTATTAACGGGCCTAAATTCACCCCTCCACTTT
CASSLLTGLNSPLHF
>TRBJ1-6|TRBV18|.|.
TGTGCCAGCTCACCTTGGGAGGGGACTTCACCCCTCCACTTT
CASSPWEGTSPLHF
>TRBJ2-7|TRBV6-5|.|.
TGTGCCAGCAGTTACTCTAGTGCTCCTGGGGACTACGAGCAGTACTTC
CASSYSSAPGDYEQYF
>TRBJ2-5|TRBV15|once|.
TGTGCCACCAGCAGAGTGGGGGGCGGGGAGACCCAGTACTTC
CATSRVGGGETQYF
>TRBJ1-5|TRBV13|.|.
TGTGCCAGCAGCTCCGGGCCCCGAGAGCAGCCCCAGCATTTT
CASSSGPREQPQHF
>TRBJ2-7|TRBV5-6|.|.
TGTGCCAGCAGCTTGACGAACCCCTACGAGCAGTACTTC
CASSLTNPYEQYF
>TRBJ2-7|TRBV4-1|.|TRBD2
TGCGCCAGCAGCCAAGATAATGGGCTAGCGGGAGTCTACGAGCAGTACTTC
CASSQDNGLAGVYEQYF
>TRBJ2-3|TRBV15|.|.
TGTGCCACCAGCAGAGCTTGGATAGATACGCAGTATTTT
CATSRAWIDTQYF
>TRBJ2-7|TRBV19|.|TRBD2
TGTGCCAGTAGCGGAGGGACTAGCGGGAGAGACTACGAGCAGTACTTC
CASSGGTSGRDYEQYF
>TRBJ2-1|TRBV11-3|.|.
TGTGCCAGCAGCTTGCAGAGCTCCTACAATGAGCAGTTCTTC
CASSLQSSYNEQFF
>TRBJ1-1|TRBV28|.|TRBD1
TGTGCCAGCAGTTTCCCGACAGGGGGGAACACTGAAGCTTTCTTT
CASSFPTGGNTEAFF
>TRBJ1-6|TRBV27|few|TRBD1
TGTGCCAGCAGTAGCTCGACAGGGGCAGGTTATAATTCACCCCTCCACTTT
CASSSSTGAGYNSPLHF
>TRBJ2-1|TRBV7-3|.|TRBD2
TGTGCCAGCAGCCCGGGACTAAACTCCTACAATGAGCAGTTCTTC
CASSPGLNSYNEQFF
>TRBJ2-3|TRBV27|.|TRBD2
TGTGCCAGCAGTTTATTAGGGACTAGCGGGAGCACAGATACGCAGTATTTT
CASSLLGTSGSTDTQYF
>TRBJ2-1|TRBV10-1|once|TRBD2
TGCGCCAGCAGTGATGGCGGGGGAGTCTCCTACAATGAGCAGTTCTTC
CASSDGGGVSYNEQFF
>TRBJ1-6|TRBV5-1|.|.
TGCGCCAGCAGCTTCGATCCGGGTGAGGCCTATAATTCACCCCTCCACTTT
CASSFDPGEAYNSPLHF
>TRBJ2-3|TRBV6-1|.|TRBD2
TGTGCCAGCAGTGAACGGGTAGCGGGGAGCACAGATACGCAGTATTTT
CASSERVAGSTDTQYF
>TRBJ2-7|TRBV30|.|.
TGTGCCTGGAGTGTACTGGTGCGATCAGAGCAGTACTTC
CAWSVLVRSEQYF
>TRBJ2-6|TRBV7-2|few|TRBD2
TGTGCCAGCAGCGACCTGACTAGCTATTCTCGAATGGGGGCCAACGTCCTGACTTTC
CASSDLTSYSRMGANVLTF
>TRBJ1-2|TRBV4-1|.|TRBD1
TGCGCCAGCAGCCGGACAGGGGGCTATGGCTACACCTTC
CASSRTGGYGYTF
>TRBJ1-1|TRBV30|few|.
TGTGCCTGGAGTGCACAGCCGAACACTGAAGCTTTCTTT
CAWSAQPNTEAFF
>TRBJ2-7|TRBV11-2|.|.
TGTGCCAGCAGCCTTTTCATTTCTCTGACCTACGAGCAGTACTTC
CASSLFISLTYEQYF
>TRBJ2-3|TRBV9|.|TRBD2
TGTGCCAGCAGCGTAGAAGGACTAGCCACAGATACGCAGTATTTT
CASSVEGLATDTQYF
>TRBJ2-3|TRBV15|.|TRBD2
TGTGCCACCAGCATACTAGCGGGGCCGACAGATACGCAGTATTTT
CATSILAGPTDTQYF
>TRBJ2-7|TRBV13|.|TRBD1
TGTGCCAGCAGCTGGGACAGATCCTACGAGCAGTACTTC
CASSWDRSYEQYF
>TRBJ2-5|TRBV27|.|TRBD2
TGTGCCAGCAGTTCCCGGACTAGCGGTCCAATGGAGACCCAGTACTTC
CASSSRTSGPMETQYF
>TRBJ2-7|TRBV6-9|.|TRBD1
TGTGCCAGCAGGAAAACAGGGGGCAGCACCTACGAGCAGTACTTC
CASRKTGGSTYEQYF
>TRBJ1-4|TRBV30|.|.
TGTGCCTGGAGTTTCACCAATGAAAAACTGTTTTTT
CAWSFTNEKLFF
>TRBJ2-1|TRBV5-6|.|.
TGTGCCAGCAGCCTCGAGACATCCGGGCAGTTCTTC
CASSLETSGQFF
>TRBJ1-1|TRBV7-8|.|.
TGTGCCAGCAGCTTAAGACCCCAGGAGAACACTGAAGCTTTCTTT
CASSLRPQENTEAFF
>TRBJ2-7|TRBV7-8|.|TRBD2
TGTGCCAGCAGCTTAGTTCTAGCGGGCACGAGCTCCTACGAGCAGTACTTC
CASSLVLAGTSSYEQYF
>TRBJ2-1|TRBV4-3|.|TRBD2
TGCGCCAGCAGCCAGATTCTAGCGGCTGAGCAGTTCTTC
CASSQILAAEQFF
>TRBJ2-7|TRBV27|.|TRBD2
TGTGCCAGCAGTTTGGCGGGAGTGGCCTACGAGCAGTACTTC
CASSLAGVAYEQYF
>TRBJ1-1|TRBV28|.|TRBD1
TGTGCCAGCAGTTTATCGGGACAGGGAAGTACTGAAGCTTTCTTT
CASSLSGQGSTEAFF
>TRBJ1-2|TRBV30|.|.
TGTGCCTGGTGGTCCGGGGACTTGGAGGACAATGGCTACACCTTC
CAWWSGDLEDNGYTF
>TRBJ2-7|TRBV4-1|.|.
TGCGCCAGCAGCCAAGACCTCATCCAGAGTTACGAGCAGTACTTC
CASSQDLIQSYEQYF
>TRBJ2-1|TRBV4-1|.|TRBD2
TGCGCCAGCAGCCAAGATAGGACTAGCGGCAATGAGCAGTTCTTC
CASSQDRTSGNEQFF
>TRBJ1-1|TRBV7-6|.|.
TGTGCCAGCAGCTTAAATGCAGGGGCGAACACTGAAGCTTTCTTT
CASSLNAGANTEAFF
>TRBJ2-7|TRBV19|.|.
TGTGCCAGTAGTGGGACGCCGTCCTACGAGCAGTACTTC
CASSGTPSYEQYF
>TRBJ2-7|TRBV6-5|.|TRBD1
TGTGCCAGCAGCCTCCGGACAGGGTCATCCTACGAGCAGTACTTC
CASSLRTGSSYEQYF
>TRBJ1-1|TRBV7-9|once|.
TGTGCCAGCAGCCAGATACGGGGCGGCACTGAAGCTTTCTTT
CASSQIRGGTEAFF
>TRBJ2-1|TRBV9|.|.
TGTGCCAGCGGAACTGTAACCTACAATGAGCAGTTCTTC
CASGTVTYNEQFF
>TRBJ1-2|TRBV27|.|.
TGTGCCAGCACTGCCGTACATAACTATGGCTACACCTTC
CASTAVHNYGYTF
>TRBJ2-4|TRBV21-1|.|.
TGTGCCAGCAGCAATTGGGCAGTTCTAGCCAAAAACATTCAGTACTTC
CASSNWAVLAKNIQYF
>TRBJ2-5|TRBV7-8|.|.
TGTGCCAGCAGTTACCGCGAAAACACAGATTTCCAAGAGACCCAGTACTTC
CASSYRENTDFQETQYF
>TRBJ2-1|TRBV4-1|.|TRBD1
TGCGCCAGCAGCCAGGTGGCAGGGGGCCACTACAATGAGCAGTTCTTC
CASSQVAGGHYNEQFF
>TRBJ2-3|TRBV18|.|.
TGTGCCAGCTCACCAGGCCAGGGGATCGGTGGAGATACGCAGTATTTT
CASSPGQGIGGDTQYF
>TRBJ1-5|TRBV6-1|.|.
TGTGCCAGCAGACTTGACAGAAGCAATCAGCCCCAGCATTTT
CASRLDRSNQPQHF
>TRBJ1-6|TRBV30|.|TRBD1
TGTGCCTGCTCCGGGACAGGGGGCGTCTATAATTCACCCCTCCACTTT
CACSGTGGVYNSPLHF
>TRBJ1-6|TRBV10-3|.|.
TGTGCCATCAGTGATATCAGGGACTCACCCCTCCACTTT
CAISDIRDSPLHF